These 13 T cell receptor beta chains were sequenced from one sample in a study of T cell responses to AZD1222 COVID-19 vaccine. Data came from immunoSEQ multiplex PCR; TCRdb stores just in-frame clones and leaves some out. The sample lists around 130,000 clones; 85% to 90% were seen once. Sequenced here: peripheral blood, sampled on day 0 of AZD1222 vaccination. These receptor sequences come from an adult in good health.

The chain joins TRBV7-2 to TRBJ2-7, with no clear D. CDR1 and CDR2 from the germline V gene are SGHTA and FQGNSA. The CDR3 runs 12 residues. V was trimmed by 5 bases and J by 2 bases, leaving 7 bases between them. The DNA of the CDR3 is TGTGCCAGCAGCACTGGAGCCTACGAGCAGTACTTC. Its protein product is CASSTGAYEQYF.

This rearrangement joins TRBV2 to TRBJ2-7; D gene unclear. This CDR3 has 13 amino acids. With 0 bases removed from V and 6 bases from J, the gap between germline ends came to 9 bases. Germline CDR1 SNHLY, CDR2 FYNNEI. This chain's CDR3 is CASSEALFLEQYF. The CDR3 bases are TGTGCCAGCAGTGAAGCGTTATTCCTCGAGCAGTACTTC.

CDR3 sequence: CASSGTDNTEAFF. The CDR3 DNA reads as TGTGCCAGCAGCGGGACAGATAACACTGAAGCTTTCTTT. The chain employs TRBV2 and TRBJ1-1; TRBD1 agrees at 7 bases. Germline values: CDR1 SNHLY, CDR2 FYNNEI. The CDR3 spans 13 residues. The J segment lost 2 bases and the V segment lost 6 bases, leaving 3 bases of the junction unmatched. Filled out from reference TRBV2 and TRBJ1-1, the complete variable domain reads EPEVTQTPSHQVTQMGQEVILRCVPISNHLYFYWYRQILGQKVEFLVSFYNNEISEKSEIFDDQFSVERPDGSNFTLKIRSTKLEDSAMYFCASSGTDNTEAFFGQGTRLTVV.

The chain links TRBV7-3 to TRBJ2-1; 7 bases line up with TRBD2. Germline V gene data show CDR1 as SGHTA and CDR2 as FQGTGA. J was trimmed by 0 bases and V by 5 bases; bases with no gene match: 4. This CDR3 is built from 15 residues. The CDR3 loop is CASSPQRDSYNEQFF. The CDR3 bases are TGTGCCAGCAGCCCTCAGCGGGACTCCTACAATGAGCAGTTCTTC.

CDR3 region: CASSLSRDRVSYEQYF. CDR3 bases: TGCGCCAGCAGCTTGTCCCGGGACAGGGTCTCCTACGAGCAGTACTTC. V and J are TRBV5-1 and TRBJ2-7; 9 nucleotides agree with TRBD1. Trimming took 1 base from V and 0 from J; bases not matched to a gene: 5. Germline lookup yields CDR1 SGHRS and CDR2 YFSETQ. This CDR3 spans 16 amino acids.

The rearrangement links TRBV7-9 to TRBJ1-1, with D maybe TRBD1 (6 bases). In germline, CDR1 is SEHNR, CDR2 FQNEAQ (reference sequence). V lost 7 bases, J lost 3 bases, and 18 bases lay in between. This CDR3 is built from 15 residues. The CDR3 sequence: CASMKQGFGDTEAFF. The CDR3 coding sequence is TGTGCCAGCATGAAACAGGGTTTTGGGGACACTGAAGCTTTCTTT.

On this clone itself: This sample includes further DNA sequences coding for the same CDR3. V gene TRBV30 combines with J gene TRBJ1-2; maybe TRBD1 (5 bases). This CDR3 comprises 13 residues. Germline CDR1 is GTSNPN and CDR2 is SVGIG (reference sequence). The V end was cut by 2 bases, the J end by 4 bases, with 11 bases between. The CDR3 DNA is TGTGCCTGGAGTCGCGACAGACCCTATGGCTACACCTTC. Translation gives CAWSRDRPYGYTF.

This chain links TRBV29-1 with TRBJ1-2; TRBD1 matches at 7 bases. The CDR3 has 12 residues. The germline V gene encodes CDR1 SQVTM and CDR2 ANQGSEA. Germline trimming cut 2 bases from V and 7 bases from J; bases unmatched to any gene: 4. Here the CDR3 DNA reads TGCAGCGTTGAACAAGGGGGCGGTGGCTACACCTTC. This translates into CSVEQGGGGYTF.

CDR3 nucleotides: TGCGCCAGCAGCTTGGTAGCGGGAGGCGAAAATGAGCAGTTCTTC. Its protein is CASSLVAGGENEQFF. The chain couples TRBV5-1 to TRBJ2-1, with TRBD2 identical over 10 bases. The V and J ends lost 0 bases and 7 bases, in that order; junction bases with no gene match: 4. The germline V gene encodes CDR1 SGHRS and CDR2 YFSETQ. This CDR3 contains 15 residues.

The chain joins TRBV25-1 to TRBJ1-1, with D uncertain. With 6 bases removed from V and 7 bases from J, the gap between germline ends came to 9 bases. Per germline, CDR1 MGHDK and CDR2 SYGVNS. The CDR3 contains 11 residues. The CDR3 here is CASRRAIEAFF. Here the CDR3 DNA reads TGTGCCAGCAGGAGGGCGATTGAAGCTTTCTTT.

This clone was observed a single time. The V gene is TRBV5-6, the J gene TRBJ2-2; tentative D call: TRBD2 (6 bases). CDR3 length equals 15 residues. V was shortened by 2 bases and J by 4 bases, with 12 bases between the two germline ends. CDR1 and CDR2 (germline): SGHDT, YYEEEE. For the CDR3, the DNA is TGTGCCAGCAGCTTTGGACAAGCGGGCACCGGGGAGCTGTTTTTT. Amino acids: CASSFGQAGTGELFF.

This clone came up many times. The genes are TRBV11-2 and TRBJ2-7; D may be TRBD1 (5 bases). The CDR3 has 14 residues. The germline V and J ends were trimmed by 6 bases and 5 bases, with 17 bases remaining between them. Germline V gene lookup returns CDR1 SGHAT and CDR2 FQNNGV. CDR3 residues: CASSFRQGFNEQYF. The CDR3 nucleotides are TGTGCCAGCAGTTTCCGGCAGGGTTTCAACGAGCAGTACTTC. The whole variable domain, filled in from reference TRBV11-2 and TRBJ2-7, reads EAGVAQSPRYKIIEKRQSVAFWCNPISGHATLYWYQQILGQGPKLLIQFQNNGVVDDSQLPKDRFSAERLKGVDSTLKIQPAKLEDSAVYLCASSFRQGFNEQYFGPGTRLTVT.

This clone was counted a single time. In DNA form, the CDR3 reads TGTGCCAGCAGCGTAGAACAGGAGTATTACTCTGGAAACACCATATATTTT. It specifies CASSVEQEYYSGNTIYF. The rearrangement links TRBV9 to TRBJ1-3, with TRBD1 as a possible D gene (5 bases). With 0 bases removed from V and 0 bases from J, the gap between germline ends came to 13 bases. Germline V gene data show CDR1 as SGDLS and CDR2 as YYNGEE. CDR3 size: 17 residues.